These 9 T cell receptor beta chains originate from one sample sequenced in a study of blood T cell repertoires in COVID-19. The data were produced by immunoSEQ multiplex PCR, yet TCRdb's version contains in-frame clones alone and is incomplete. The sample has some 97,000 clones; over 80% are singletons. Sequencing input: peripheral blood. Source of these receptors: a man aged 50 to 60 with active or convalescent COVID-19.

The chain employs TRBV4-2 and TRBJ2-3; D is possibly TRBD1 (5 bases). CDR3 length: 15 amino acids. V lost 1 base and J 4 bases, leaving 12 bases between the germline ends. Germline CDR1 LGHNA, CDR2 YNFKEQ. For the CDR3, the DNA is TGTGCCAGCAGCCAAGCGTGGGAAGGGGCAGATACGCAGTATTTT. Translated: CASSQAWEGADTQYF.

The V and J genes are TRBV18 and TRBJ1-6; 8 positions match TRBD1. In germline, CDR1 is KGHSH, CDR2 LQKENI. V gave up 3 bases and J gave up 18 bases; unmatched junction bases: 16. The CDR3 runs 15 residues. The CDR3 DNA reads as TGTGCCAGCTCACCGGGGCCGGGACAGGTCCTTCCCGACCACTTT. Translated: CASSPGPGQVLPDHF.

This clone was observed a handful of times. The chain links TRBV2 to TRBJ2-5, with D perhaps TRBD1 (6 bases). The CDR3 contains 14 residues. Germline V gives CDR1 SNHLY, CDR2 FYNNEI. V was cut by 6 bases and J by 2 bases, with 13 bases left in between. CDR3 DNA: TGTGCCAGCAGGGATACAGGGACACAAGAGACCCAGTACTTC. Its protein is CASRDTGTQETQYF.

This clone was seen a few times. The chain employs TRBV5-4 and TRBJ1-3; perhaps TRBD1 as D (6 bases). CDR3 length: 18 amino acids. The germline V and J ends were trimmed by 3 bases and 0 bases, with 19 bases remaining between them. Germline V gene sequence: CDR1 SGHNT, CDR2 YYREEE (reference sequence). CDR3 sequence reads: CASSSQGGGPRSGNTIYF. The CDR3 coding sequence is TGTGCCAGCAGCTCCCAGGGCGGGGGGCCCCGCTCTGGAAACACCATATATTTT.

The rearrangement links TRBV28 to TRBJ1-5; D perhaps matches TRBD1 (6 bases). The CDR3 extends over 12 amino acids. Germline V CDR1 and CDR2: MDHEN, SYDVKM. With 6 bases removed from V and 7 bases from J, the gap between germline ends came to 10 bases. CDR3: CASRYRVQPQHF. The CDR3 DNA reads as TGTGCCAGCAGATACAGGGTACAGCCCCAGCATTTT.

This clone was detected a few times. The rearrangement joins TRBV6-5 to TRBJ1-1; no reliable D call. Germline-derived CDR1 and CDR2 are MNHEY and SVGAGI. The V gene lost 10 bases and the J gene lost 3 bases, with 18 bases spanning the gap. The CDR3 contains 14 residues. In DNA form, the CDR3 reads TGTGCCACCCGAGGGCGCCCCACGGACACTGAAGCTTTCTTT. It is translated as CATRGRPTDTEAFF.

This chain joins TRBV18 and TRBJ2-7, with D hard to call. V lost 2 bases, J lost 5 bases, and 7 bases lay in between. Germline V lookup: CDR1 KGHSH, CDR2 LQKENI. This CDR3 comprises 12 residues. CDR3 amino acids: CASSPAVHEQYF. The CDR3 DNA sequence: TGTGCCAGCTCACCAGCGGTCCACGAGCAGTACTTC.

The CDR3 sequence: CASSETELYEQYF. CDR3 nucleotides: TGTGCCAGCAGTGAAACAGAACTTTACGAGCAGTACTTC. This sequence joins TRBV6-1 and TRBJ2-7, with no clear D. Germline CDR1 MNHNS, CDR2 SASEGT. Trimming took off 2 bases at V and 4 bases at J, with 9 bases between the two ends. The CDR3 has 13 residues.

This chain uses TRBV28 with TRBJ2-3; D may be TRBD2 (6 bases). Per germline, CDR1 MDHEN and CDR2 SYDVKM. The length of the CDR3 is 16 residues. Trimming shortened V by 5 bases and J by 2 bases, and 17 bases separated the two germline ends. The CDR3 nucleotides read TGTGCCAGCAGTCCCTCAGGGCGGGACTCCACAGATACGCAGTATTTT. It codes for CASSPSGRDSTDTQYF.